The 27 T cell receptor beta chains below all came from one sample that was sequenced in a study of shared clonotypes between healthy human individuals. The data were produced by immunoSEQ multiplex PCR, yet TCRdb's version contains in-frame clones alone and is incomplete. The sample yields 780,000 or so clones, 72% seen once. Sequencing was carried out using memory CD4+ T cells sorted from blood. Subset specified: CD45RA-negative fraction. The source is a woman younger than 45 in good health.

This clone turned up a few times. The chain employs TRBV5-5 and TRBJ1-1; D uncertain. This CDR3 comprises 14 residues. V was cut by 1 base and J by 4 bases, with 11 bases left in between. Germline V gene lookup returns CDR1 SGHKS and CDR2 YYEKEE (reference sequence). CDR3 sequence (DNA): TGTGCCAGCAGCTTGAGGGAAGGGTTCACTGAAGCTTTCTTT. Translation: CASSLREGFTEAFF. The whole variable domain, filled in from reference TRBV5-5 and TRBJ1-1, reads DAGVTQSPTHLIKTRGQQVTLRCSPISGHKSVSWYQQVLGQGPQFIFQYYEKEERGRGNFPDRFSARQFPNYSSELNVNALLLGDSALYLCASSLREGFTEAFFGQGTRLTVV.

This clone was seen only once. The rearrangement joins TRBV28 to TRBJ2-3; 8 bases agree with TRBD1. The CDR3 is 15 residues long. Looked up from germline, CDR1 is MDHEN and CDR2 is SYDVKM. Trimming cost V 4 bases and J 3 bases; bases outside gene matches: 6. The CDR3 DNA sequence: TGTGCCAGCAGTTACGGACAGGGACAGACAGATACGCAGTATTTT. Translation: CASSYGQGQTDTQYF.

The J gene is TRBJ2-7, the V gene TRBV7-6; 8 bases match TRBD1. This CDR3 region has 15 residues. The germline CDR1 and CDR2 sequences are SGHVS and FNYEAQ. V lost 2 bases to trimming and J lost 2 bases; unmatched junction nucleotides: 5. The CDR3 DNA reads TGTGCCAGCAGCTTAAGCTCGGGACAGGCCTACGAGCAGTACTTC. Its protein product is CASSLSSGQAYEQYF.

V is TRBV7-8 and J is TRBJ1-1; TRBD1 might be the D (5 bases). With 2 bases removed from V and 0 bases from J, the gap between germline ends came to 16 bases. This CDR3 is built from 17 residues. Germline assignment: CDR1 SGHVS and CDR2 FQNEAQ. CDR3 in amino acids: CASSLNGAGRLNTEAFF. The CDR3 DNA sequence: TGTGCCAGCAGCTTAAACGGGGCAGGGCGCTTGAACACTGAAGCTTTCTTT.

This clone has just a few counts. The rearrangement joins TRBV5-1 to TRBJ2-3; tentatively, D is TRBD2 (5 bases). CDR3 length equals 14 residues. CDR1 SGHRS and CDR2 YFSETQ come from the germline V gene. Trimming cost V 2 bases and J 4 bases, with 11 bases left between them. In DNA form, the CDR3 reads TGCGCCAGCAGCTTAGGGAGTTCCGCAGATACGCAGTATTTT. Translating it yields CASSLGSSADTQYF.

This clone was detected a few times. The chain carries TRBV6-5 and TRBJ2-1; D possibly corresponds to TRBD2 (6 bases). The germline CDR1 and CDR2 sequences are MNHEY and SVGAGI. V was trimmed by 2 bases and J by 5 bases, leaving 13 bases between them. The CDR3 contains 15 residues. CDR3 region: CASSYMAGKNNEQFF. CDR3 bases: TGTGCCAGCAGTTACATGGCGGGGAAGAACAATGAGCAGTTCTTC.

This clone appeared many times. J is TRBJ2-7 and V is TRBV4-1, with D possibly matching TRBD1 (5 bases). V was shortened by 0 bases and J by 6 bases, with 15 bases between the two germline ends. Germline CDR1 MGHRA, CDR2 YSYEKL. This CDR3 is 15 amino acids long. CDR3 region: CASSQDIQGWREQYF. CDR3 bases: TGCGCCAGCAGCCAAGATATCCAGGGTTGGCGCGAGCAGTACTTC.

The V and J genes are TRBV21-1 and TRBJ1-5; the table assigns TRBD1, which was not confirmed against the DNA. TRBV21-1 is marked as a pseudogene. The CDR3 has 15 amino acids. CDR3 sequence reads: CASTQQEDSNQPQHF. DNA of the CDR3: TGTGCCAGCACCCAGCAGGAAGATAGCAATCAGCCCCAGCATTTT.

The chain recombines TRBV19 with TRBJ2-3; D perhaps matches TRBD2 (6 bases). Germline CDR1 LNHDA, CDR2 SQIVND (reference sequence). The ends were cut back, 5 bases at V and 3 bases at J, with 12 bases in the middle. The CDR3 runs to 14 residues. DNA of the CDR3: TGTGCCAGTAGTCTTGTAGCGGCGACAGATACGCAGTATTTT. This codes for CASSLVAATDTQYF.

The chain uses TRBV5-8 and TRBJ1-4, with D possibly being TRBD1 (6 bases). V lost 4 bases to trimming and J lost 0 bases, with 13 bases between them. Germline CDR1 and CDR2: SGHTS and YDEGEE. The length of the CDR3 is 16 residues. The CDR3 DNA reads as TGTGCCAGCAGCCCGGGGAGGACAGCAACTAATGAAAAACTGTTTTTT. The encoded protein is CASSPGRTATNEKLFF.

The chain carries TRBV11-3 and TRBJ2-7, with 7 bases that match TRBD2. This CDR3 has 14 residues. J lost 2 bases, V lost 1 base, and 2 bases had no gene match. Germline V gives CDR1 SGHNT, CDR2 YENEEA. Here the CDR3 DNA reads TGTGCCAGCAGCTTAGGAGCGGGGACCTACGAGCAGTACTTC. Amino acids: CASSLGAGTYEQYF.

The V call is TRBV5-4, the J call TRBJ1-5; TRBD1 matches 7 bases. The J segment lost 3 bases and the V segment lost 8 bases, leaving 8 bases of the junction unmatched. Germline CDR1 and CDR2: SGHNT and YYREEE (reference sequence). This CDR3 has 14 amino acids. This CDR3 is CARTGLGINQPQHF. Here the CDR3 DNA reads TGTGCCAGGACAGGGTTGGGGATCAATCAGCCCCAGCATTTT.

The chain recombines TRBV19 with TRBJ2-5, with D perhaps matching TRBD2 (7 bases). Germline CDR1 and CDR2: LNHDA and SQIVND (reference sequence). This CDR3 comprises 16 residues. Trimming stripped 9 bases from V and 2 bases from J, with 22 bases between. The CDR3 coding sequence is TGTGCCAGCCCAATAGGGGGGGGGCACTTGCAAGAGACCCAGTACTTC. Protein: CASPIGGGHLQETQYF.

V usage is TRBV7-3 and J usage is TRBJ1-3; D not certain. This CDR3 comprises 14 residues. The germline CDR1 and CDR2 sequences are SGHTA and FQGTGA. The V end lost 5 bases, the J end lost 0 bases, and 8 bases lay between the germline ends. The DNA for the CDR3 is TGTGCCAGCAGCCCGATCTACTCTGGAAACACCATATATTTT. Protein sequence: CASSPIYSGNTIYF.

The chain is built from TRBV28 and TRBJ1-2; no clear D gene. The germline V gene encodes CDR1 MDHEN and CDR2 SYDVKM. There are 17 residues in the CDR3. The V and J ends lost 7 bases and 0 bases respectively, with 21 bases between them. The CDR3 here is CASTSPAADPSNYGYTF. CDR3 in DNA: TGTGCCAGCACCTCTCCAGCGGCAGATCCTTCTAACTATGGCTACACCTTC.

The rearrangement uses TRBV6-6 and TRBJ2-2; D is unresolved. Looked up from germline, CDR1 is MNHNY and CDR2 is SVGAGI (reference sequence). The CDR3 contains 15 residues. V was shortened by 3 bases and J by 3 bases, with 11 bases between the two germline ends. The CDR3 reads CASSYQVGHTGELFF. The CDR3 DNA is TGTGCCAGCAGTTATCAGGTTGGCCACACCGGGGAGCTGTTTTTT.

The chain employs TRBV19 and TRBJ2-7; D may be TRBD1 or TRBD2 (5 bases each). CDR3 size: 14 residues. Per the germline V gene, CDR1 is LNHDA and CDR2 is SQIVND (reference sequence). Trimming removed 5 bases at V and 3 bases at J, with 14 bases between. The DNA of the CDR3 is TGTGCCAGTAGTTCGACCGGGACGGACTACGAGCAGTACTTC. It encodes CASSSTGTDYEQYF.

The chain employs TRBV4-1 and TRBJ1-5, with D hard to call. The V gene's germline CDR1 is MGHRA and CDR2 YSYEKL. The V end was cut by 0 bases, the J end by 3 bases, with 12 bases between. The CDR3 is 16 amino acids. CDR3 protein: CASSQDFPRPNQPQHF. The CDR3 nucleotides are TGCGCCAGCAGCCAAGATTTCCCCAGACCCAATCAGCCCCAGCATTTT.

The chain combines TRBV28 with TRBJ2-1; 7 bases are shared with TRBD1. This CDR3 is 14 amino acids long. After removal of 2 bases from V and 9 bases from J, the junction contained 7 bases not matched to a gene. Germline V gene data show CDR1 as MDHEN and CDR2 as SYDVKM. CDR3 in amino acids: CASSLEQGQVEQFF. The CDR3, as DNA: TGTGCCAGCAGTTTAGAACAGGGGCAGGTTGAGCAGTTCTTC.

This chain joins TRBV5-4 and TRBJ2-2, with 8 bases lining up with TRBD2. With 1 base clipped from V and 4 bases from J, the junction kept 3 bases outside the gene matches. Germline CDR1 is SGHNT and CDR2 is YYREEE (reference sequence). The CDR3 extends over 15 amino acids. The CDR3 protein is CASSLRAGVTGELFF. Here the CDR3 DNA reads TGTGCCAGCAGCTTGAGAGCGGGAGTCACCGGGGAGCTGTTTTTT.

This clone was seen only a few times. This chain connects TRBV11-3 to TRBJ2-3; 7 bases agree with TRBD1. With 5 bases clipped from V and 5 bases from J, the junction kept 10 bases outside the gene matches. Germline CDR1 is SGHNT and CDR2 is YENEEA. The CDR3 has 15 amino acids. This chain's CDR3 is CASSLRQGTGDTQYF. In nucleotides, the CDR3 is TGTGCCAGCAGCCTCAGACAGGGAACGGGAGATACGCAGTATTTT.

The V and J genes are TRBV5-4 and TRBJ2-5; weak D call: TRBD2 (5 bases). CDR3 length equals 13 residues. V lost 9 bases and J lost 1, with 13 bases in between. Per the germline V gene, CDR1 is SGHNT and CDR2 is YYREEE (reference sequence). In DNA form, the CDR3 reads TGTGCCACCGCCGGGGAGAGCCAAGAGACCCAGTACTTC. The encoded protein is CATAGESQETQYF.

This clone is a singleton in its sample. The chain employs TRBV6-6 and TRBJ1-4; D perhaps matches TRBD1 (6 bases). The CDR3 is 14 amino acids. Trimming cost V 7 bases and J 3 bases, with 12 bases left between them. Germline lookup yields CDR1 MNHNY and CDR2 SVGAGI (reference sequence). In DNA form, the CDR3 reads TGTGCCAGCACGGGGGGCCGAGCTAATGAAAAACTGTTTTTT. The encoded protein is CASTGGRANEKLFF.

The DNA of the CDR3 is TGTGCCAGCAGCTACGGACCGGACTATGGCTACACCTTC. It codes for CASSYGPDYGYTF. The genes are TRBV7-2 and TRBJ1-2; no firm D call. Germline CDR1 reads SGHTA; CDR2 reads FQGNSA. V lost 4 bases to trimming and J lost 3 bases, with 9 bases between them. There are 13 residues in the CDR3. Combining the CDR3 with reference TRBV7-2 and TRBJ1-2 gives the whole variable domain GAGVSQSPSNKVTEKGKDVELRCDPISGHTALYWYRQSLGQGLEFLIYFQGNSAPDKSGLPSDRFSAERTGGSVSTLTIQRTQQEDSAVYLCASSYGPDYGYTFGSGTRLTVV.

This sequence joins TRBV30 and TRBJ2-7, with 9 bases aligning to TRBD1. The germline V gene encodes CDR1 GTSNPN and CDR2 SVGIG (reference sequence). Losses at the gene ends were 7 bases for V and 4 bases for J; bases not matched to a gene: 11. There are 14 residues in the CDR3. The CDR3 protein is CALAGTGIYYEQYF. The CDR3 DNA reads as TGTGCCTTAGCCGGGACAGGGATCTATTACGAGCAGTACTTC.

The chain employs TRBV5-1 and TRBJ2-1, with a weak D call TRBD2 (5 bases). The V gene's germline CDR1 is SGHRS and CDR2 YFSETQ. The V end lost 7 bases, the J end lost 2 bases, and 13 bases lay between the germline ends. CDR3 length equals 14 residues. CDR3 loop: CASGGETAYNEQFF. The CDR3 DNA reads as TGCGCCAGCGGTGGGGAGACGGCCTACAATGAGCAGTTCTTC.

This chain joins TRBV15 and TRBJ1-5; no firm D call. Germline V gene data show CDR1 as LNHNV and CDR2 as YYDKDF (reference sequence). V was pared by 1 base and J by 2 bases, with 9 bases between. The CDR3 length is 15 residues. The CDR3 loop is CATSRGGYGNQPQHF. In nucleotides, the CDR3 is TGTGCCACCAGCAGAGGGGGATACGGCAATCAGCCCCAGCATTTT.